The TCR beta chain described here comes from a study of T cell responses to AZD1222 COVID-19 vaccine. This table comes from immunoSEQ multiplex PCR, and its TCRdb copy is limited to in-frame clones, with some not included. The table includes about 150,000 clones, about nine tenths detected once. Regarding the study as a whole: Among the donors, most were white British and more were female, and clonal diversity was possibly underestimated. As reported, nearly half of all spike-specific TCRs target variant regions that are unmutated.

The V and J ends lost 3 bases and 4 bases respectively, with 21 bases between them. Germline values: CDR1 SGHVS, CDR2 FNYEAQ. CDR3 size: 18 residues. This clone came up once. What it binds is unknown. This chain uses TRBV7-6 with TRBJ2-2; possibly TRBD2 for D (6 bases). This clonotype was obtained from an adult who received the AZD1222 COVID-19 vaccine. This material consisted of peripheral blood, taken 28 days after the second AZD1222 dose. The CDR3 nucleotides are TGTGCCAGCAGCTTGTCTTCGGGGTGGGGAGGTCCCACCGGGGAGCTGTTTTTT. Protein product: CASSLSSGWGGPTGELFF.